This T cell receptor beta chain stems from a study of OX40 agonist ivuxolimab in advanced cancers. Study-wide context: Ivuxolimab is an agonistic anti-OX40 (CD134) antibody, and patients were treated with it. Allowance was made for prior anti-PD-1, anti-PD-L1 or anti-CTLA-4 therapy, and approximately 40% had some. With a range of roughly 20 to 80, age averaged 60 years, and about 82% were male.

This clone was detected a few times. The V gene's germline CDR1 is SGHNT and CDR2 YYREEE (reference sequence). V was cut by 0 bases and J by 2 bases, with 10 bases left in between. CDR3 size: 15 residues. Using immunoSEQ multiplex PCR, the repertoire was profiled, and TCRdb retains in-frame clones only, with some absent. The table includes 55,000 to 90,000 clones, around 88% detected once. The chain uses TRBV5-4 and TRBJ2-3, with a weak D call TRBD2 (6 bases). The source was CD4+ or CD8+ T cells sorted from blood, collected in a trial of the OX40 agonist ivuxolimab. The clonotype comes from an adult with an advanced solid tumor such as melanoma, head and neck, liver or kidney cancer. Here the CDR3 DNA reads TGTGCCAGCAGCTTGGAGGCGGGGTACACAGATACGCAGTATTTT. Amino acid sequence: CASSLEAGYTDTQYF.